Presented here are 14 T cell receptor beta chains from one specimen sequenced in a study of cytomegalovirus exposure and HLA in healthy donors. Only in-frame clones appear in the TCRdb table, and some are missing; sequencing was by immunoSEQ multiplex PCR. In the table there are around 300,000 clones, over 75% of which are singletons. Sequencing was done on a sample of PBMCs. The receptor set was obtained from a woman aged 18 to 35 in good health and CMV-seronegative.

This clone came up a few times. The chain couples TRBV19 to TRBJ1-2, with D possibly matching TRBD1 (6 bases). The germline V and J ends were trimmed by 6 bases and 4 bases, with 15 bases remaining between them. Germline values: CDR1 LNHDA, CDR2 SQIVND (reference sequence). The CDR3 covers 14 residues. The CDR3 sequence is CASRPDSTFYGYTF. DNA of the CDR3: TGTGCCAGTAGACCGGACAGCACCTTCTATGGCTACACCTTC.

The chain couples TRBV4-1 to TRBJ2-1; a weak D match, TRBD2 (6 bases). The CDR3 totals 16 residues. V was clipped by 8 bases and J by 0 bases, with 17 bases between them. Germline CDR1 MGHRA, CDR2 YSYEKL. The CDR3 loop reads CASRGGLNPSYNEQFF. Here the CDR3 DNA reads TGCGCCAGCCGGGGAGGACTAAACCCCTCCTACAATGAGCAGTTCTTC.

The genes are TRBV6-5 and TRBJ2-3, with 10 positions matching TRBD1. Germline CDR1 reads MNHEY; CDR2 reads SVGAGI. The CDR3 consists of 14 residues. J gave up 2 bases and V 10 bases, and 6 bases lay outside the gene matches. This CDR3 is CATGDRGPTDTQYF. DNA of the CDR3: TGTGCCACCGGGGACAGGGGACCCACAGATACGCAGTATTTT.

The table lists this clone with a few counts. The chain combines TRBV14 with TRBJ1-6, with 8 bases identical to TRBD1. This CDR3 comprises 14 residues. V shed 5 bases, J shed 14 bases, and the junction held 11 bases outside the gene matches. Germline CDR1 is SGHDN and CDR2 is FVKESK. Here the CDR3 DNA reads TGTGCCAGCAGCGATCGGGACAGGTCGGGGTCCCTCCACTTT. This codes for CASSDRDRSGSLHF. Complete variable domain (other parts from reference TRBV14 and TRBJ1-6): EAGVTQFPSHSVIEKGQTVTLRCDPISGHDNLYWYRRVMGKEIKFLLHFVKESKQDESGMPNNRFLAERTGGTYSTLKVQPAELEDSGVYFCASSDRDRSGSLHFGNGTRLTVT.

The V call is TRBV6-4, the J call TRBJ2-1, with 9 nucleotides matching TRBD2. The CDR3 is 15 amino acids. The V gene's germline CDR1 is MRHNA and CDR2 SNTAGT. Trimming cost V 3 bases and J 6 bases; bases outside gene matches: 6. The CDR3 loop is CASSEESSGTNEQFF. In DNA, the CDR3 is TGTGCCAGCAGTGAGGAATCTAGCGGGACCAATGAGCAGTTCTTC.

V is TRBV19 and J is TRBJ1-6; D ambiguous. Trimming shortened V by 3 bases and J by 7 bases, and 10 bases separated the two germline ends. This CDR3 is 14 amino acids long. The germline gives CDR1 LNHDA, CDR2 SQIVND (reference sequence). The CDR3 DNA sequence: TGTGCCAGTAGTATCCGGTGGGAGAATTCACCCCTCCACTTT. Its protein product is CASSIRWENSPLHF.

The V gene is TRBV29-1, the J gene TRBJ2-3, with 7 bases fitting TRBD2. Germline values: CDR1 SQVTM, CDR2 ANQGSEA. The CDR3 runs to 15 residues. V lost 5 bases to trimming and J lost 0 bases; unmatched junction nucleotides: 8. CDR3 residues: CSVRTSVTSTDTQYF. The CDR3 DNA follows: TGCAGCGTTCGTACTAGCGTTACTAGCACAGATACGCAGTATTTT.

This rearrangement joins TRBV19 to TRBJ1-2, with a tentative D call TRBD1 (6 bases). The CDR3 is made up of 14 amino acids. CDR1 is LNHDA and CDR2 is SQIVND in the germline V gene (reference sequence). V was shortened by 9 bases and J by 4 bases, with 18 bases between the two germline ends. CDR3 loop: CASRDTDRIYGYTF. In nucleotides, the CDR3 is TGTGCCAGCCGGGACACGGATCGAATCTATGGCTACACCTTC.

The chain couples TRBV9 to TRBJ1-5, with 11 nucleotides matching TRBD1. CDR3 length equals 16 residues. The ends lost 3 bases at V and 5 bases at J; junction bases unmatched: 7. Germline V lookup: CDR1 SGDLS, CDR2 YYNGEE. Written as DNA, the CDR3 is TGTGCCAGCAGCGCGGGACAGGGGGAGAGGGATCAGCCCCAGCATTTT. Amino acids: CASSAGQGERDQPQHF.

V usage is TRBV15 and J usage is TRBJ1-4; 7 nucleotides agree with TRBD1. With V trimmed by 2 bases and J by 6 bases, 6 bases remained unmatched. Germline assignment: CDR1 LNHNV and CDR2 YYDKDF (reference sequence). CDR3 length equals 15 residues. The CDR3 coding sequence is TGTGCCACCAGCAGACACCGGGACAGTTATGAAAAACTGTTTTTT. It is translated as CATSRHRDSYEKLFF.

The chain recombines TRBV5-1 with TRBJ1-1, with D possibly matching TRBD1 (6 bases). This CDR3 comprises 15 residues. Germline CDR1 is SGHRS and CDR2 is YFSETQ. Trimming took 1 base from V and 0 from J, leaving 10 bases between them. The CDR3 is CASSLNRDMNTEAFF. DNA for the CDR3: TGCGCCAGCAGCTTGAACAGGGATATGAACACTGAAGCTTTCTTT.

The J gene is TRBJ2-2, the V gene TRBV11-2; D call uncertain. This CDR3 is 14 amino acids long. Trimming removed 3 bases at V and 8 bases at J, with 13 bases between. From germline, CDR1 is SGHAT and CDR2 FQNNGV. The CDR3 DNA reads TGTGCCAGCAGCTTCAGTCACCCCGATGGGGAGCTGTTTTTT. This codes for CASSFSHPDGELFF.

CDR3 loop: CASSLARQDSGNTIYF. Written as DNA, the CDR3 is TGCGCCAGCAGCTTGGCAAGGCAGGACTCTGGAAACACCATATATTTT. J is TRBJ1-3 and V is TRBV5-1; D is ambiguous. The CDR3 runs 16 residues. The germline V gene encodes CDR1 SGHRS and CDR2 YFSETQ. Between the trimmed V and J ends, which lost 0 bases and 0 bases, there was a span of 10 bases.

V is TRBV28 and J is TRBJ1-1, with TRBD1 matching over 11 bases. Germline loops: CDR1 MDHEN, CDR2 SYDVKM. The CDR3 loop spans 15 amino acids. Losses at the gene ends were 2 bases for V and 7 bases for J; bases not matched to a gene: 6. The DNA of the CDR3 is TGTGCCAGCAGTTTACGGGACAGGGGGGCCGGTGAAGCTTTCTTT. Protein sequence: CASSLRDRGAGEAFF.